In this sample, the clone carrying this TCR beta chain turned up a few times. The antigen is unknown. V was trimmed by 3 bases and J by 0 bases, leaving 15 bases between them. The CDR3 has 16 residues. Germline lookup yields CDR1 MGHRA and CDR2 YSYEKL. This entry is derived from a study of T cells in Graves' hyperthyroidism and ophthalmopathy. Whole-study findings and limits: Ophthalmopathy was predicted by the model a median of roughly 6.7 months ahead of onset.

What was amplified from RNA transcripts were TCR beta CDR3 regions. Initially, a first-round RT-PCR of the TCR CDR3 employed the HTBI primer set. One entry per CDR3 protein, called by TCRdb with MiXCR from the multiplex PCR reads. The repertoire includes 550,000 to 650,000 distinct CDR3 sequences, 14% of them detected once, and approximately 14% sits in the top ten. The sequence was obtained from a middle-aged woman with Graves' hyperthyroidism. The chain employs TRBV4-1 and TRBJ2-7, with D possibly TRBD2 on 6 matching bases. The sequenced sample consisted of blood. The chain's CDR3 is CASSHPGLPSSYEQYF. CDR3 DNA sequence: TGCGCCAGCAGCCACCCGGGACTCCCCAGCTCCTACGAGCAGTACTTC.